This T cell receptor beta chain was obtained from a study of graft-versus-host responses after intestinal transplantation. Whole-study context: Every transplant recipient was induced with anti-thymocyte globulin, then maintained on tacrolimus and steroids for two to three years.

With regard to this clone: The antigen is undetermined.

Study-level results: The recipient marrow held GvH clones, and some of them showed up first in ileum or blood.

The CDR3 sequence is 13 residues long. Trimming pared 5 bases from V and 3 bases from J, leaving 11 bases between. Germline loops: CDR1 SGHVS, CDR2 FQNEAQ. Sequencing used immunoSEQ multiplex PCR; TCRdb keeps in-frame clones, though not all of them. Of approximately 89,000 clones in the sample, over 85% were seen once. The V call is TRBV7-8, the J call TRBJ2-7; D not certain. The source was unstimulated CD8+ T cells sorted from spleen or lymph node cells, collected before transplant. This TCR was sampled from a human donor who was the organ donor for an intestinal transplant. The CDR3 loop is CASSPPVIYEQYF. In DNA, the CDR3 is TGTGCCAGCAGCCCCCCAGTGATCTACGAGCAGTACTTC.